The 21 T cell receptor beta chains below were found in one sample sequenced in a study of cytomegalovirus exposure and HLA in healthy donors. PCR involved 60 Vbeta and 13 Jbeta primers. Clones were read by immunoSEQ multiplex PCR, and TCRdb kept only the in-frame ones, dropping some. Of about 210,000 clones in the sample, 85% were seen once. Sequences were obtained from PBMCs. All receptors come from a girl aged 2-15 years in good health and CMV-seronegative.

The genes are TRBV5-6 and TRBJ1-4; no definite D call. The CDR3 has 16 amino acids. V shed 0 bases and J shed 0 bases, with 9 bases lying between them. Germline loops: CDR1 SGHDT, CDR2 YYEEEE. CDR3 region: CASSLAGAATNEKLFF. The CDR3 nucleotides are TGTGCCAGCAGCTTGGCGGGAGCTGCAACTAATGAAAAACTGTTTTTT.

CDR3 bases: TGTGCCACCAGCAGACAACCGACAGGGGAACTTTCACCCCTCCACTTT. It specifies CATSRQPTGELSPLHF. The chain recombines TRBV15 with TRBJ1-6; 8 bases are a match to TRBD1. CDR1 and CDR2 (germline): LNHNV, YYDKDF (reference sequence). J gave up 9 bases and V 2 bases, and 9 bases lay outside the gene matches. CDR3 length: 16 residues.

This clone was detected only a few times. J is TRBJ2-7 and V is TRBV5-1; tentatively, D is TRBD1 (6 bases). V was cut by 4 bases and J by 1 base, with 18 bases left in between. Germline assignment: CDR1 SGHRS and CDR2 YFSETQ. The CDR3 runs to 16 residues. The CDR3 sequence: CASSDRWTVPSYEQYF. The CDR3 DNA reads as TGCGCCAGCAGCGACCGGTGGACAGTACCTTCCTACGAGCAGTACTTC.

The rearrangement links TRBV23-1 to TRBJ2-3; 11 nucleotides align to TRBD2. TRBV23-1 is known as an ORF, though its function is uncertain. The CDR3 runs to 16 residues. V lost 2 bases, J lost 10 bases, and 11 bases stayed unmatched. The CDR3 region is CASSQGLAGGPEAQYF. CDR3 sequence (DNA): TGCGCCAGCAGTCAAGGGCTAGCGGGAGGCCCGGAAGCGCAGTATTTT.

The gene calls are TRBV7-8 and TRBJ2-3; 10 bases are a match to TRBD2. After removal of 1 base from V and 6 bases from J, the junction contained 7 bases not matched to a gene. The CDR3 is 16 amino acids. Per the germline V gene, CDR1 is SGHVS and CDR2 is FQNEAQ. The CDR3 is CASSLVASGSPDTQYF. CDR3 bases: TGTGCCAGCAGCTTAGTGGCTAGCGGGAGCCCCGATACGCAGTATTTT.

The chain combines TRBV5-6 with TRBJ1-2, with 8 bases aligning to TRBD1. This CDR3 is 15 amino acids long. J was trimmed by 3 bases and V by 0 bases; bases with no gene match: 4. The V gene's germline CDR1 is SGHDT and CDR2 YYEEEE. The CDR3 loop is CASSLADRGHYGYTF. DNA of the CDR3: TGTGCCAGCAGCTTGGCCGACAGGGGTCACTATGGCTACACCTTC.

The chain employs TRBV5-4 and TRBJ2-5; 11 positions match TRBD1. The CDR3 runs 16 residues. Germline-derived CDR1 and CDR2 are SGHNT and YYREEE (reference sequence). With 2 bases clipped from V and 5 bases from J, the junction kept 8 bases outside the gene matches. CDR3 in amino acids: CASSLLWTGGRETQYF. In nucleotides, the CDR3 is TGTGCCAGCAGCTTATTATGGACAGGGGGCAGGGAGACCCAGTACTTC. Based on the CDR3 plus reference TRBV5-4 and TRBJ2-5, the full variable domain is ETGVTQSPTHLIKTRGQQVTLRCSSQSGHNTVSWYQQALGQGPQFIFQYYREEENGRGNFPPRFSGLQFPNYSSELNVNALELDDSALYLCASSLLWTGGRETQYFGPGTRLLVL.

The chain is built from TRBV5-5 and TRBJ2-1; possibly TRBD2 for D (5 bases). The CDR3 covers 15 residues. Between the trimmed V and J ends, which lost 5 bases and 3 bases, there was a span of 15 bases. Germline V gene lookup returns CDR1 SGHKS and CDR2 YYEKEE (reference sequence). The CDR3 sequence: CASRLGLGFYNEQFF. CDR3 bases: TGTGCCAGCAGACTAGGACTCGGTTTCTACAATGAGCAGTTCTTC. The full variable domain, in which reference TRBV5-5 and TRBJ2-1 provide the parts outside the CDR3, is DAGVTQSPTHLIKTRGQQVTLRCSPISGHKSVSWYQQVLGQGPQFIFQYYEKEERGRGNFPDRFSARQFPNYSSELNVNALLLGDSALYLCASRLGLGFYNEQFFGPGTRLTVL.

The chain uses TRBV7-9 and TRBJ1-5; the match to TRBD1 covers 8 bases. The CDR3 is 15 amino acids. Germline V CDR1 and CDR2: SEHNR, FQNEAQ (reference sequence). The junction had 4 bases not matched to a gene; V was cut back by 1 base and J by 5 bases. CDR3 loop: CASSLGTGRDQPQHF. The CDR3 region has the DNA TGTGCCAGCAGCTTAGGGACAGGGCGGGATCAGCCCCAGCATTTT.

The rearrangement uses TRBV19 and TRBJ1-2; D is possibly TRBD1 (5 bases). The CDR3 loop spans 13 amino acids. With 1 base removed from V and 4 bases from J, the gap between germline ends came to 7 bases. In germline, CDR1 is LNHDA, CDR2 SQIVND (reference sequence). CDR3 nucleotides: TGTGCCAGTAGTATAGCAGGGCTCTATGGCTACACCTTC. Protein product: CASSIAGLYGYTF.

The CDR3 coding sequence is TGTGCCAGCAGCTTGTGGGGGCTCGACACAGATACGCAGTATTTT. Translated, it gives CASSLWGLDTDTQYF. The rearrangement uses TRBV5-4 and TRBJ2-3; maybe TRBD1 (6 bases). The CDR3 runs to 15 residues. Germline CDR1 SGHNT, CDR2 YYREEE (reference sequence). Trimming shortened V by 1 base and J by 2 bases, and 11 bases separated the two germline ends.

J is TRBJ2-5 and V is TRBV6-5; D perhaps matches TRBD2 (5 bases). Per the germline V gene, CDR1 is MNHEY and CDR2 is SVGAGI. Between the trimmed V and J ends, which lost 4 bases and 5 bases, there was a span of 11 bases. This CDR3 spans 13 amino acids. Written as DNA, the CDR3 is TGTGCCAGCAGTTTACTAGTACAGGAGACCCAGTACTTC. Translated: CASSLLVQETQYF.

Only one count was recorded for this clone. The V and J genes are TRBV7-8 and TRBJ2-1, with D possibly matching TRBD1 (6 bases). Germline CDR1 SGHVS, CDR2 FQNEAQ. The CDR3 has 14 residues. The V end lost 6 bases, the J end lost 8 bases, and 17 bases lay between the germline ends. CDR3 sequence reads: CASRLGEPGDEQFF. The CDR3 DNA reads TGTGCCAGCAGGTTGGGGGAGCCAGGGGATGAGCAGTTCTTC. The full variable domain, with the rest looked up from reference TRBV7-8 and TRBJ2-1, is GAGVSQSPRYKVAKRGQDVALRCDPISGHVSLFWYQQALGQGPEFLTYFQNEAQLDKSGLPSDRFFAERPEGSVSTLKIQRTQQEDSAVYLCASRLGEPGDEQFFGPGTRLTVL.

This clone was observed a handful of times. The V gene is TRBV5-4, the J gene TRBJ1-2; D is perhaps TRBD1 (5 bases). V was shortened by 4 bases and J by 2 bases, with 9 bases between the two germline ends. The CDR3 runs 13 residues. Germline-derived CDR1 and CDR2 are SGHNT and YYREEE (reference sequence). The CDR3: CASSPDKNYGYTF. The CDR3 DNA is TGTGCCAGCAGCCCGGACAAAAACTATGGCTACACCTTC.

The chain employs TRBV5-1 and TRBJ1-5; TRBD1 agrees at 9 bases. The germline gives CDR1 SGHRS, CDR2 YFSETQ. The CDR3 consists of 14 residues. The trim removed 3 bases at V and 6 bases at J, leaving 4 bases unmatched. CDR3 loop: CASSSGQGTQPQHF. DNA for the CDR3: TGCGCCAGCAGCTCGGGACAGGGTACTCAGCCCCAGCATTTT.

The CDR3 protein is CASSSSTGQGRRKYF. As DNA, the CDR3 is TGTGCCAGCAGCTCATCCACCGGACAGGGGAGGAGGAAGTACTTC. V and J are TRBV13 and TRBJ2-7, with 9 nucleotides matching TRBD1. V lost 4 bases to trimming and J lost 11 bases; unmatched junction nucleotides: 15. The CDR3 has 15 residues. CDR1 PRHDT and CDR2 FYEKMQ come from the germline V gene (reference sequence).

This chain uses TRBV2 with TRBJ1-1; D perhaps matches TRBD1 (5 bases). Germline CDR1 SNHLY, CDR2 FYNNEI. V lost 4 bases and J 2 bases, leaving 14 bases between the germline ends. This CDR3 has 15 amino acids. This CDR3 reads CASSGGGGLNTEAFF. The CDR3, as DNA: TGTGCCAGCAGTGGGGGGGGAGGGCTTAACACTGAAGCTTTCTTT.

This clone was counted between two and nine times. CDR3 sequence reads: CASSQLAGYHNEQFF. CDR3 nucleotides: TGCGCCAGCAGCCAACTAGCGGGTTACCACAATGAGCAGTTCTTC. The chain employs TRBV4-1 and TRBJ2-1; 8 positions match TRBD2. This CDR3 spans 15 amino acids. Germline values: CDR1 MGHRA, CDR2 YSYEKL. The J segment lost 5 bases and the V segment lost 2 bases, leaving 5 bases of the junction unmatched.

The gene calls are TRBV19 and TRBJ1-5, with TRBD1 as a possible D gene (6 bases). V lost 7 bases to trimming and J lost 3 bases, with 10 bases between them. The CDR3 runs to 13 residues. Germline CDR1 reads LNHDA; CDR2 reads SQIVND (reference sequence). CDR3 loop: CASTTGYNQPQHF. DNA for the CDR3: TGTGCCAGTACCACAGGGTACAATCAGCCCCAGCATTTT.

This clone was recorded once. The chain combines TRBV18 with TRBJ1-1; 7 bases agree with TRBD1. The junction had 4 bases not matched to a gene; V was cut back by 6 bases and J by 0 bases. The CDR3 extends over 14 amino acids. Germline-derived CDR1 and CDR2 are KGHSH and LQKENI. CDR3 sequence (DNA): TGTGCCAGCTCTCAAGACAGGGTGAACACTGAAGCTTTCTTT. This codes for CASSQDRVNTEAFF.

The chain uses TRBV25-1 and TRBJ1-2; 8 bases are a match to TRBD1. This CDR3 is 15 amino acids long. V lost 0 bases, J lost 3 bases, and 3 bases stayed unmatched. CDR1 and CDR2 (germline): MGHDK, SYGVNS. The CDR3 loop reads CASSEYRGLDYGYTF. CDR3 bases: TGTGCCAGCAGTGAATACAGGGGGCTCGACTATGGCTACACCTTC.